One and the same sample provided the 17 T cell receptor beta chains below, sequenced in a study of siplizumab effects on memory and regulatory T cells. Some clones are missing from TCRdb's copy, which holds only in-frame ones; the method was immunoSEQ multiplex PCR. The data show 50,000 to 75,000 clones, 90% to 97% seen once. The specimen sequenced was naive CD8+ T cells sorted from blood. These receptors were obtained from a human donor in good health.

The chain combines TRBV15 with TRBJ1-1, with D possibly being TRBD1 (5 bases). V was cut by 4 bases and J by 3 bases, with 12 bases left in between. Germline CDR1 and CDR2: LNHNV and YYDKDF (reference sequence). The CDR3 runs to 14 residues. The CDR3 nucleotides read TGTGCCACCAGCATACCGGACACCTACACTGAAGCTTTCTTT. It specifies CATSIPDTYTEAFF.

This clone was seen only a few times. The V gene is TRBV6-5, the J gene TRBJ2-2; TRBD2 matches 10 bases. This CDR3 spans 16 amino acids. Trimming cost V 2 bases and J 8 bases; bases outside gene matches: 8. Germline V gives CDR1 MNHEY, CDR2 SVGAGI. CDR3 DNA: TGTGCCAGCAGTTACAGGACTAGCGGAGACTTAGGGGAGCTGTTTTTT. Encoded protein: CASSYRTSGDLGELFF.

The rearrangement uses TRBV6-5 and TRBJ2-1; TRBD2 is a possible D gene (6 bases). Germline loops: CDR1 MNHEY, CDR2 SVGAGI. CDR3 size: 14 residues. V lost 8 bases and J lost 1, with 12 bases in between. DNA of the CDR3: TGTGCCAGCTCTTTGGGGGGTTCCTACAATGAGCAGTTCTTC. Residues: CASSLGGSYNEQFF.

This clone was seen once. The rearrangement links TRBV11-3 to TRBJ2-3; D may be TRBD1 (5 bases). The V and J ends lost 5 bases and 0 bases respectively, with 21 bases between them. The CDR3 sequence is 18 residues long. Germline CDR1 reads SGHNT; CDR2 reads YENEEA. The CDR3 nucleotides are TGTGCCAGCAGCCATGGCTCAGAGGCTACAGGAAGCACAGATACGCAGTATTTT. It translates to CASSHGSEATGSTDTQYF.

The gene calls are TRBV4-2 and TRBJ2-7, with 7 nucleotides matching TRBD2. The CDR3 spans 17 residues. Per the germline V gene, CDR1 is LGHNA and CDR2 is YNFKEQ. The V segment lost 0 bases and the J segment 3 bases; nucleotides outside the gene matches: 11. CDR3 in amino acids: CASSQDEWPSGDYEQYF. Here the CDR3 DNA reads TGTGCCAGCAGCCAAGATGAGTGGCCTAGCGGAGACTACGAGCAGTACTTC.

The chain carries TRBV6-9 and TRBJ2-6, with D hard to call. Germline CDR1 is MNHGY and CDR2 is SVAAGI. The CDR3 runs 16 residues. The germline V and J ends were trimmed by 2 bases and 0 bases, with 8 bases remaining between them. CDR3 loop: CASSYRPPSGANVLTF. The DNA of the CDR3 is TGTGCCAGCAGTTATCGACCGCCCTCTGGGGCCAACGTCCTGACTTTC.

The V and J genes are TRBV27 and TRBJ2-7, with D uncertain. Germline V gives CDR1 MNHEY, CDR2 SMNVEV (reference sequence). The length of the CDR3 is 15 residues. Trimming left V 6 bases short and J 3 bases short, with 18 bases between. The CDR3 protein is CASSSLLSPNYEQYF. The CDR3 DNA follows: TGTGCCAGCAGCTCCCTTCTGTCGCCGAACTACGAGCAGTACTTC.

The table lists this clone with a count of one. The J gene is TRBJ1-5, the V gene TRBV5-6; D is undetermined. The V gene's germline CDR1 is SGHDT and CDR2 YYEEEE. V lost 0 bases and J lost 0, with 10 bases in between. The length of the CDR3 is 16 residues. CDR3 loop: CASSLGYTDSNQPQHF. The CDR3 DNA follows: TGTGCCAGCAGCTTGGGGTACACAGATAGCAATCAGCCCCAGCATTTT.

The rearrangement uses TRBV2 and TRBJ2-2, with TRBD2 matching over 9 bases. V dropped 9 bases and J dropped 2; count of bases not matched to a gene: 4. The CDR3 is made up of 14 amino acids. Germline V gives CDR1 SNHLY, CDR2 FYNNEI. The CDR3 coding sequence is TGTGCCAGGAAGACTAGCGGAAACACCGGGGAGCTGTTTTTT. Protein product: CARKTSGNTGELFF.

The rearrangement uses TRBV30 and TRBJ1-1; D perhaps matches TRBD1 (5 bases). Germline values: CDR1 GTSNPN, CDR2 SVGIG (reference sequence). Trimming took 2 bases from V and 2 from J, leaving 12 bases between them. The CDR3 consists of 14 residues. CDR3 DNA sequence: TGTGCCTGGAGTCTGGGGGGGTCAAACACTGAAGCTTTCTTT. Residues: CAWSLGGSNTEAFF.

The chain uses TRBV6-1 and TRBJ2-7; 7 nucleotides line up with TRBD2. This CDR3 is 16 amino acids long. The germline V gene has CDR1 MNHNS and CDR2 SASEGT. Trimming at V came to 2 bases and at J to 4 bases, leaving 11 bases not matched to a gene. The CDR3 loop is CASSEIPGGEGYEQYF. The CDR3 region has the DNA TGTGCCAGCAGTGAAATCCCGGGAGGCGAGGGTTACGAGCAGTACTTC.

The chain carries TRBV4-2 and TRBJ2-1; 8 bases match TRBD2. This CDR3 contains 16 residues. Looked up from germline, CDR1 is LGHNA and CDR2 is YNFKEQ. J lost 3 bases, V lost 0 bases, and 4 bases had no gene match. DNA for the CDR3: TGTGCCAGCAGCCAAGATCGGGGGGGCAGCTACAATGAGCAGTTCTTC. This sequence encodes CASSQDRGGSYNEQFF.

V gene TRBV4-3 combines with J gene TRBJ2-7; no clear D gene. Germline V gives CDR1 LGHNA, CDR2 YSLEER. The CDR3 covers 13 residues. V gave up 0 bases and J gave up 4 bases, with 7 bases separating them. The CDR3 bases are TGCGCCAGCAGCCAAGATTTCGGGTACGAGCAGTACTTC. Amino acid sequence: CASSQDFGYEQYF.

The rearrangement uses TRBV6-5 and TRBJ2-2; 7 bases agree with TRBD1. Trimming took 6 bases from V and 3 from J; bases not matched to a gene: 7. The CDR3 has 15 residues. Germline CDR1 MNHEY, CDR2 SVGAGI. The CDR3 DNA follows: TGTGCCAGCAGGGAGACAGGGCTCGACACCGGGGAGCTGTTTTTT. Translating gives CASRETGLDTGELFF.

This chain uses TRBV15 with TRBJ2-3; TRBD2 aligns across 8 bases. CDR1 is LNHNV and CDR2 is YYDKDF in the germline V gene (reference sequence). V shed 0 bases, J shed 5 bases, and the junction held 7 bases outside the gene matches. The CDR3 totals 16 residues. CDR3 region: CATSRDTGGAEDTQYF. CDR3 nucleotide sequence: TGTGCCACCAGCAGAGATACCGGGGGGGCGGAAGATACGCAGTATTTT.

Only one count was recorded for this clone. The chain recombines TRBV5-6 with TRBJ2-1; D perhaps matches TRBD1 (6 bases). Germline V gives CDR1 SGHDT, CDR2 YYEEEE. The V end lost 0 bases, the J end lost 3 bases, and 7 bases lay between the germline ends. CDR3 length: 14 residues. CDR3 bases: TGTGCCAGCAGCTTGGGACAGGTCTACAATGAGCAGTTCTTC. Its translation: CASSLGQVYNEQFF.

In its sample, this clone was seen once. The junction and the germline gene differ at one end; a read error may be behind it. The rearrangement uses TRBV25-1 and TRBJ1-1; D uncertain. Germline loops: CDR1 MGHDK, CDR2 SYGVNS. The CDR3 extends over 10 amino acids. For the CDR3, the DNA is TGTGCCAGCGTATACAATTTCCCTCACTTT. The encoded protein is CASVYNFPHF. Looking up the rest from reference TRBV25-1 and TRBJ1-1 gives the full variable domain: EADIYQTPRYLVIGTGKKITLECSQTMGHDKMYWYQQDPGMELHLIHYSYGVNSTEKGDLSSESTVSRIRTEHFPLTLESARPSHTSQYLCASVYNFPHFGQGTRLTVV.